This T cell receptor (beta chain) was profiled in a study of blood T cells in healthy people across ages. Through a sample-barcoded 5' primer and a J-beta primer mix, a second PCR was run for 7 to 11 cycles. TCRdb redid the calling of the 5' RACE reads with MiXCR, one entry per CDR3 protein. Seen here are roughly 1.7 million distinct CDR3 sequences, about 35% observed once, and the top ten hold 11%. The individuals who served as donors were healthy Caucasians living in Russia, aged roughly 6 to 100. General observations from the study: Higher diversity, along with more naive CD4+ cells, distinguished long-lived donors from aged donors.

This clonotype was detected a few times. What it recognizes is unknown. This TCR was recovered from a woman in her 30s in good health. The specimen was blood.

DNA for the CDR3: TGCAGTGCCGTGACAGGGTTAGGTAACTATGGCTACACCTTC. Translated: CSAVTGLGNYGYTF. This chain joins TRBV20-1 and TRBJ1-2; 7 bases line up with TRBD1. This CDR3 is built from 14 residues. Unmatched junction bases numbered 8, after V lost 6 bases and J lost 1 base. Germline loops: CDR1 DFQATT, CDR2 SNEGSKA (reference sequence).